This T cell receptor beta chain is drawn from a study of cytotoxic CD8 clonotypes in ibrutinib-treated CLL. Study overall: Partial responders roughly 25, complete 2; about twelve progressed and around 15 stayed in remission by median roughly 6 years. Across samples, productive templates numbered approximately 250,000 and productive rearrangements reached 94,082 on average.

Some clones are missing from TCRdb's copy, which holds only in-frame ones; the method was immunoSEQ multiplex PCR. The data show approximately 140,000 clones, around 93% seen once. Germline CDR1 reads MNHNY; CDR2 reads SVGAGI (reference sequence). V was clipped by 5 bases and J by 4 bases; unmatched bases: 3. This CDR3 has 13 residues. This receptor was taken from a human donor with chronic lymphocytic leukemia. Sequenced material: PBMCs, taken after 12 months of ibrutinib treatment. This chain connects TRBV6-6 to TRBJ1-1, with TRBD1 identical over 8 bases. The CDR3 coding sequence is TGTGCCAGCAGTAAACAGGGGGGCACTGAAGCTTTCTTT. The encoded protein is CASSKQGGTEAFF.